This TCR beta chain was observed in a study of T cell changes during pregnancy in multiple sclerosis. Deletions cut 6 bases from V and 4 bases from J, with 10 bases between. In germline, CDR1 is MNHEY, CDR2 SVGAGI. CDR3 length: 12 residues. Libraries were prepared by immunoSEQ multiplex PCR; TCRdb keeps only in-frame clonotypes and omits some of them. In the table there are over 35,000 clones, 91% of which are singletons. The receptor was isolated from a female donor in good health, enrolled as a control in a pregnancy study. The chain uses TRBV6-5 and TRBJ2-7, with D perhaps TRBD2 (5 bases). Sequences were derived from CD4+ T cells from peripheral blood mononuclear cells, sampled in the third trimester of pregnancy. CDR3 sequence (DNA): TGTGCCAGCAGGCCTCGGGGTTACGAGCAGTACTTC. Protein product: CASRPRGYEQYF.